The 14 T cell receptor beta chains listed next were all sequenced from one sample in a study of PD-L1 blockade in urothelial cancer. Only in-frame clones appear in the TCRdb table, and some are missing; sequencing was by immunoSEQ multiplex PCR. The sample contains 45,000 to 60,000 clones, less than 90% of which appear only once. Time point of the sample: pretreatment peripheral blood. The sequencing here drew on PBMCs, taken around atezolizumab (anti-PD-L1) treatment. These TCRs come from a man in his 70s with urothelial cancer.

The rearrangement uses TRBV19 and TRBJ1-2; 7 nucleotides line up with TRBD1. The CDR3 length is 15 residues. The V gene end was trimmed by 3 bases and the J gene end by 8 bases; junction bases not matched to a gene: 12. Germline values: CDR1 LNHDA, CDR2 SQIVND (reference sequence). The CDR3 DNA reads as TGTGCCAGTAGTATCGGACCCCCAGGGGGTGGCGGCTACACCTTC. It translates to CASSIGPPGGGGYTF.

V and J are TRBV29-1 and TRBJ1-2, with 7 bases fitting TRBD1. Germline assignment: CDR1 SQVTM and CDR2 ANQGSEA. The CDR3 totals 14 residues. V lost 7 bases, J lost 5 bases, and 13 bases stayed unmatched. CDR3 amino acids: CSAAPGQVTYGYTF. CDR3 bases: TGCAGCGCCGCCCCTGGACAGGTGACATATGGCTACACCTTC.

The rearrangement joins TRBV29-1 to TRBJ2-5; D may be TRBD2 (6 bases). V lost 4 bases and J lost 2, with 8 bases in between. In germline, CDR1 is SQVTM, CDR2 ANQGSEA. The CDR3 is made up of 12 amino acids. The CDR3 DNA is TGCAGCGTTGCTGGGGGGCAAGAGACCCAGTACTTC. Translating it yields CSVAGGQETQYF. Looking up the rest from reference TRBV29-1 and TRBJ2-5 gives the full variable domain: SAVISQKPSRDICQRGTSLTIQCQVDSQVTMMFWYRQQPGQSLTLIATANQGSEATYESGFVIDKFPISRPNLTFSTLTVSNMSPEDSSIYLCSVAGGQETQYFGPGTRLLVL.

This sequence joins TRBV19 and TRBJ2-3; 7 bases are a match to TRBD2. This CDR3 region has 15 residues. V lost 7 bases to trimming and J lost 2 bases; unmatched junction nucleotides: 9. Germline CDR1 is LNHDA and CDR2 is SQIVND (reference sequence). This CDR3 reads CASKDGAGFTDTQYF. The CDR3 bases are TGTGCCAGTAAAGATGGAGCGGGGTTCACAGATACGCAGTATTTT. Full variable domain (remainder filled in from reference TRBV19 and TRBJ2-3): DGGITQSPKYLFRKEGQNVTLSCEQNLNHDAMYWYRQDPGQGLRLIYYSQIVNDFQKGDIAEGYSVSREKKESFPLTVTSAQKNPTAFYLCASKDGAGFTDTQYFGPGTRLTVL.

The J gene is TRBJ2-7, the V gene TRBV4-2; TRBD2 is a possible D gene (6 bases). This CDR3 has 14 amino acids. Per the germline V gene, CDR1 is LGHNA and CDR2 is YNFKEQ. Trimming pared 2 bases from V and 6 bases from J, leaving 14 bases between. The DNA for the CDR3 is TGTGCCAGCAGCCAACCGATACTAGCTAGCGAGCAGTACTTC. This translates into CASSQPILASEQYF.

The chain's CDR3 is CATGYSRSYNEQFF. The DNA of the CDR3 is TGTGCCACCGGTTATAGCAGATCCTACAATGAGCAGTTCTTC. The rearrangement uses TRBV10-3 and TRBJ2-1; D is ambiguous. Trimming pared 10 bases from V and 1 base from J, leaving 14 bases between. CDR3 length equals 14 residues. CDR1 is ENHRY, CDR2 SYGVKD, per germline.

The rearrangement links TRBV5-5 to TRBJ1-1, with 9 nucleotides matching TRBD1. This CDR3 comprises 17 residues. J lost 0 bases, V lost 4 bases, and 10 bases had no gene match. Germline-derived CDR1 and CDR2 are SGHKS and YYEKEE (reference sequence). Here the CDR3 DNA reads TGTGCCAGCAGCCCACGGGGACAGGGCCAAATGAACACTGAAGCTTTCTTT. Translated: CASSPRGQGQMNTEAFF.

The rearrangement links TRBV5-1 to TRBJ1-4, with 8 bases aligning to TRBD1. V was clipped by 4 bases and J by 4 bases; unmatched bases: 6. The V gene's germline CDR1 is SGHRS and CDR2 YFSETQ. The CDR3 loop spans 15 amino acids. This CDR3 reads CASSAGQGRNEKLFF. As DNA, the CDR3 is TGCGCCAGCAGCGCCGGACAGGGCCGTAATGAAAAACTGTTTTTT.

This rearrangement joins TRBV19 to TRBJ1-4; D perhaps matches TRBD1 (5 bases). Germline V gene lookup returns CDR1 LNHDA and CDR2 SQIVND (reference sequence). The CDR3 extends over 16 amino acids. Trimming removed 4 bases at V and 5 bases at J, with 17 bases between. In DNA form, the CDR3 reads TGTGCCAGTAGTAGCCGACTCGGGGGGAAGAATGAAAAACTGTTTTTT. It specifies CASSSRLGGKNEKLFF.

V usage is TRBV28 and J usage is TRBJ2-1; TRBD2 aligns across 9 bases. CDR1 and CDR2 (germline): MDHEN, SYDVKM. CDR3 length equals 15 residues. The V gene end was trimmed by 7 bases and the J gene end by 4 bases; junction bases not matched to a gene: 8. CDR3 coding DNA: TGTGCCAGCACCTTTGGCCTAGCGGGATACAATGAGCAGTTCTTC. It encodes CASTFGLAGYNEQFF. The whole variable domain, filled in from reference TRBV28 and TRBJ2-1, reads DVKVTQSSRYLVKRTGEKVFLECVQDMDHENMFWYRQDPGLGLRLIYFSYDVKMKEKGDIPEGYSVSREKKERFSLILESASTNQTSMYLCASTFGLAGYNEQFFGPGTRLTVL.

The chain carries TRBV5-1 and TRBJ2-1, with 9 nucleotides matching TRBD1. From germline, CDR1 is SGHRS and CDR2 YFSETQ. This CDR3 contains 15 residues. The J segment lost 4 bases and the V segment lost 4 bases, leaving 6 bases of the junction unmatched. In nucleotides, the CDR3 is TGCGCCAGCAGCGAAGGGACAGGGACATACAATGAGCAGTTCTTC. This sequence encodes CASSEGTGTYNEQFF.

The chain has TRBV2 and TRBJ2-7; 16 nucleotides align to TRBD2. Germline assignment: CDR1 SNHLY and CDR2 FYNNEI. Losses at the gene ends were 7 bases for V and 6 bases for J; bases not matched to a gene: 6. The CDR3 covers 15 residues. CDR3 in DNA: TGTGCCAGCACCGGGACTAGCGGGAGGGACGCCGAGCAGTACTTC. This codes for CASTGTSGRDAEQYF. Based on the CDR3 plus reference TRBV2 and TRBJ2-7, the full variable domain is EPEVTQTPSHQVTQMGQEVILRCVPISNHLYFYWYRQILGQKVEFLVSFYNNEISEKSEIFDDQFSVERPDGSNFTLKIRSTKLEDSAMYFCASTGTSGRDAEQYFGPGTRLTVT.

J is TRBJ2-1 and V is TRBV5-1, with 8 bases aligning to TRBD1. CDR1 and CDR2 from the germline V gene are SGHRS and YFSETQ. J gave up 8 bases and V 1 base, and 8 bases lay outside the gene matches. CDR3 length: 15 residues. CDR3 nucleotide sequence: TGCGCCAGCAGCTTGTCGGCGACAGGGGAGGATGAGCAGTTCTTC. The encoded protein is CASSLSATGEDEQFF. The full variable domain, rest sourced from reference TRBV5-1 and TRBJ2-1, is KAGVTQTPRYLIKTRGQQVTLSCSPISGHRSVSWYQQTPGQGLQFLFEYFSETQRNKGNFPGRFSGRQFSNSRSEMNVSTLELGDSALYLCASSLSATGEDEQFFGPGTRLTVL.

The chain carries TRBV4-1 and TRBJ2-7, with D possibly being TRBD1 (5 bases). V was shortened by 0 bases and J by 3 bases, with 15 bases between the two germline ends. Germline V CDR1 and CDR2: MGHRA, YSYEKL. The CDR3 extends over 16 amino acids. The CDR3 DNA follows: TGCGCCAGCAGCCAAGATTTAGGGGCCGACCTCTACGAGCAGTACTTC. Its translation is CASSQDLGADLYEQYF.